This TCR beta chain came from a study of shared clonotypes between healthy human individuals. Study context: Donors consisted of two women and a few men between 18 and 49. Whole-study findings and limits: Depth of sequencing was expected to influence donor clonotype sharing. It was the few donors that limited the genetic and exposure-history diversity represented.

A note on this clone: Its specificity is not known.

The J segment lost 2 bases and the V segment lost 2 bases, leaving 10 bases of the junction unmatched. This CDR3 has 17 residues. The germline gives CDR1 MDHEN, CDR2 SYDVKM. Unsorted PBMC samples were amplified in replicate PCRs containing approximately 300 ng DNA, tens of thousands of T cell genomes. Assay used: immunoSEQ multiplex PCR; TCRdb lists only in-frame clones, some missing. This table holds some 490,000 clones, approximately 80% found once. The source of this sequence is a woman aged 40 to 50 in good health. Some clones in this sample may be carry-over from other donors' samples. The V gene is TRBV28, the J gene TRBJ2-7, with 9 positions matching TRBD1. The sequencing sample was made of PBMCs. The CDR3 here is CASSLPPRTGVPYEQYF. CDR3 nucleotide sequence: TGTGCCAGCAGTTTACCCCCTAGGACAGGGGTGCCCTACGAGCAGTACTTC. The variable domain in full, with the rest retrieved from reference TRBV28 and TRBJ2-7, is DVKVTQSSRYLVKRTGEKVFLECVQDMDHENMFWYRQDPGLGLRLIYFSYDVKMKEKGDIPEGYSVSREKKERFSLILESASTNQTSMYLCASSLPPRTGVPYEQYFGPGTRLTVT.